Shown below are 18 T cell receptor beta chains from a single sample sequenced in a study of CD8 T cells in Susac syndrome. The RNA input was 0.5 to 1 ug, and it was reverse transcribed with random hexamers. One entry per CDR3 protein results from TCRdb running MiXCR on the immunoSEQ multiplex PCR reads. The data hold some 130,000 distinct CDR3 sequences, with over 90% observed a single time. The sample taken for sequencing was CD8+ T cells from PBMCs. These receptors all stem from a human donor with Susac syndrome.

The gene calls are TRBV9 and TRBJ2-4, with 13 bases lining up with TRBD2. Germline V gene data show CDR1 as SGDLS and CDR2 as YYNGEE. This CDR3 contains 16 residues. Trimming took 3 bases from V and 6 from J; bases not matched to a gene: 6. The CDR3 sequence: CASSDKLAGGVNIQYF. The CDR3 region has the DNA TGTGCCAGCAGCGATAAACTAGCGGGAGGGGTAAACATTCAGTACTTC.

This CDR3 is CSVAGTSGSNTGELFF. The DNA of the CDR3 is TGCAGCGTTGCCGGGACTAGCGGGAGTAACACCGGGGAGCTGTTTTTT. The chain has TRBV29-1 and TRBJ2-2; 14 nucleotides align to TRBD2. CDR3 length: 16 amino acids. Germline loops: CDR1 SQVTM, CDR2 ANQGSEA. V dropped 4 bases and J dropped 2; count of bases not matched to a gene: 3.

V and J are TRBV10-2 and TRBJ1-1; no firm D call. Per the germline V gene, CDR1 is WSHSY and CDR2 is SAAADI. CDR3 size: 15 residues. The germline V and J ends were trimmed by 7 bases and 3 bases, with 18 bases remaining between them. The CDR3 DNA reads TGCGCCAGCACCCCCGCCAAGGGAAGCCACACTGAAGCTTTCTTT. Translated: CASTPAKGSHTEAFF.

V gene TRBV15 combines with J gene TRBJ2-7, with D perhaps TRBD2 (5 bases). CDR3 length: 12 amino acids. The germline V and J ends were trimmed by 1 base and 4 bases, with 5 bases remaining between them. CDR1 is LNHNV, CDR2 YYDKDF, per germline (reference sequence). This chain's CDR3 is CATSRGLYEQYF. DNA of the CDR3: TGTGCCACCAGCAGAGGACTATACGAGCAGTACTTC.

The chain employs TRBV9 and TRBJ1-1; perhaps TRBD1 as D (5 bases). CDR3 length: 11 amino acids. The V end was cut by 4 bases, the J end by 8 bases, with 9 bases between. Germline CDR1 SGDLS, CDR2 YYNGEE. The CDR3 sequence is CASSPGLEAFF. As DNA, the CDR3 is TGTGCCAGCAGCCCGGGGCTGGAAGCTTTCTTT.

This chain connects TRBV29-1 to TRBJ1-1; D may be TRBD1 (6 bases). The V gene's germline CDR1 is SQVTM and CDR2 ANQGSEA. V was cut by 7 bases and J by 6 bases, with 21 bases left in between. This CDR3 is 14 amino acids long. This CDR3 is CSAHSQGISPEAFF. The CDR3 DNA is TGCAGCGCTCATTCCCAGGGGATCTCCCCTGAAGCTTTCTTT. Variable domain in full (rest from reference TRBV29-1 and TRBJ1-1): SAVISQKPSRDICQRGTSLTIQCQVDSQVTMMFWYRQQPGQSLTLIATANQGSEATYESGFVIDKFPISRPNLTFSTLTVSNMSPEDSSIYLCSAHSQGISPEAFFGQGTRLTVV.

In this sample, this clonotype turned up once. CDR3: CASSSAVQPQHF. The CDR3 region has the DNA TGTGCCAGCAGCTCTGCTGTACAGCCCCAGCATTTT. The rearrangement joins TRBV5-6 to TRBJ1-5; D not certain. V was clipped by 3 bases and J by 7 bases, with 8 bases between them. The length of the CDR3 is 12 residues. Germline V gene sequence: CDR1 SGHDT, CDR2 YYEEEE.

The chain has TRBV4-1 and TRBJ2-1, with D perhaps TRBD1 (6 bases). Deletions cut 0 bases from V and 8 bases from J, with 14 bases between. From germline, CDR1 is MGHRA and CDR2 YSYEKL. The CDR3 contains 15 residues. The CDR3 loop is CASSQELPGADEQFF. CDR3 DNA sequence: TGCGCCAGCAGCCAAGAGTTGCCAGGGGCCGATGAGCAGTTCTTC.

The gene calls are TRBV29-1 and TRBJ2-7; either TRBD1 or TRBD2 may supply D (6 bases each). The germline V gene encodes CDR1 SQVTM and CDR2 ANQGSEA. V lost 4 bases, J lost 0 bases, and 22 bases lay in between. The CDR3 extends over 17 amino acids. Written as DNA, the CDR3 is TGCAGCGTTGGGGGGGACCCGACAGGAGCCCACTCCTACGAGCAGTACTTC. Protein sequence: CSVGGDPTGAHSYEQYF.

The chain has TRBV27 and TRBJ1-2; a weak D match, TRBD1 (5 bases). CDR1 and CDR2 from the germline V gene are MNHEY and SMNVEV (reference sequence). V lost 7 bases, J lost 4 bases, and 19 bases lay in between. CDR3 length: 15 amino acids. The CDR3 region is CASKRGVEGIYGYTF. The DNA of the CDR3 is TGTGCCAGCAAGCGTGGCGTGGAGGGGATCTATGGCTACACCTTC.

The gene calls are TRBV28 and TRBJ1-1; the D gene is possibly TRBD1 (5 bases). V lost 5 bases to trimming and J lost 1 base, with 11 bases between them. Germline CDR1 is MDHEN and CDR2 is SYDVKM. The CDR3 is 14 amino acids. Written as DNA, the CDR3 is TGTGCCAGCAGTCCCCGGGACGGGAACACTGAAGCTTTCTTT. As protein: CASSPRDGNTEAFF. Supplemented by reference TRBV28 and TRBJ1-1, the full variable domain reads DVKVTQSSRYLVKRTGEKVFLECVQDMDHENMFWYRQDPGLGLRLIYFSYDVKMKEKGDIPEGYSVSREKKERFSLILESASTNQTSMYLCASSPRDGNTEAFFGQGTRLTVV.

This sequence joins TRBV3-1 and TRBJ2-1; 10 positions agree with TRBD2. V lost 4 bases, J lost 1 base, and 16 bases stayed unmatched. This CDR3 has 20 residues. Germline CDR1 is LGHDT and CDR2 is YNNKEL (reference sequence). CDR3 sequence (DNA): TGTGCCAGCAGCCCCTTTTCCGGGCTAGCGGGAGTGGCGTCCTACAATGAGCAGTTCTTC. Protein: CASSPFSGLAGVASYNEQFF.

The chain recombines TRBV29-1 with TRBJ1-1; 7 bases are a match to TRBD1. Trimming cost V 5 bases and J 1 base; bases outside gene matches: 7. CDR3 length: 14 residues. In germline, CDR1 is SQVTM, CDR2 ANQGSEA. For the CDR3, the DNA is TGCAGCGTTCTTTTGGCAGGGGGGAACACTGAAGCTTTCTTT. As protein: CSVLLAGGNTEAFF.

In regard to this clonotype: Sequence at one end of the junction differs from germline and may be a read error. V usage is TRBV12-3 or TRBV12-4 and J usage is TRBJ1-4; D perhaps matches TRBD1 (6 bases). This CDR3 has 12 amino acids. The CDR3 loop is CASSLESGTLLF. The CDR3 DNA is TGTGCCAGCAGTTTAGAGTCCGGGACACTCCTTTTT.

The chain couples TRBV11-1 to TRBJ2-2, with D hard to call. CDR1 is SGHAT and CDR2 is FQDESV in the germline V gene (reference sequence). V was trimmed by 5 bases and J by 5 bases, leaving 15 bases between them. The CDR3 runs to 15 residues. CDR3 sequence reads: CASSPSGGITGELFF. As DNA, the CDR3 is TGTGCCAGCAGCCCTTCTGGCGGCATTACCGGGGAGCTGTTTTTT.

The J gene is TRBJ2-1, the V gene TRBV12-3 or TRBV12-4, with D unclear. Between the trimmed V and J ends, which lost 5 bases and 8 bases, there was a span of 7 bases. The CDR3 has 11 residues. This CDR3 reads CASSTSYEQFF. The CDR3, as DNA: TGTGCCAGCAGTACGTCCTATGAGCAGTTCTTC.

The chain has TRBV15 and TRBJ2-1; tentative D call: TRBD2 (6 bases). V was clipped by 1 base and J by 9 bases, with 7 bases between them. The CDR3 consists of 12 residues. CDR1 LNHNV and CDR2 YYDKDF come from the germline V gene (reference sequence). The CDR3 DNA reads as TGTGCCACCAGCAGAGCGGGAGTTGAGCAGTTCTTC. Its protein product is CATSRAGVEQFF. Supplemented by reference TRBV15 and TRBJ2-1, the full variable domain reads DAMVIQNPRYQVTQFGKPVTLSCSQTLNHNVMYWYQQKSSQAPKLLFHYYDKDFNNEADTPDNFQSRRPNTSFCFLDIRSPGLGDTAMYLCATSRAGVEQFFGPGTRLTVL.

The chain combines TRBV25-1 with TRBJ1-2; 8 bases are a match to TRBD1. The length of the CDR3 is 16 residues. Germline loops: CDR1 MGHDK, CDR2 SYGVNS. V was clipped by 2 bases and J by 5 bases; unmatched bases: 10. CDR3 in DNA: TGTGCCAGCAGTGAAAACCTCAGGGGGCCGGTGTATGGCTACACCTTC. It codes for CASSENLRGPVYGYTF.